This TCR beta chain was retrieved from a study of lymphopenia after photon versus proton radiotherapy. Whole-study results and caveats: Oligoclonal CD8+ Temra expansion after nadir drove photon patients' diversity drop. Proton therapy kept repertoires fairly stable, unlike photons, which gained effector/memory cells.

CDR1 is SGHRS, CDR2 YFSETQ, per germline. The ends lost 0 bases at V and 0 bases at J; junction bases unmatched: 10. This CDR3 is built from 19 residues. The protocol was immunoSEQ multiplex PCR, while the TCRdb copy is restricted to in-frame clones and leaves out a portion. The sample carries about 25,000 clones, 80% to 90% recorded once. This clone was seen a single time. The target antigen is unknown. The rearrangement joins TRBV5-1 to TRBJ2-2, with 8 bases lining up with TRBD2. The clonotype was recovered from a man aged 50 or older with gastric cancer. Material: peripheral blood, obtained from a patient treated with photon-based radiotherapy. The CDR3 sequence: CASSLAFGQRGPNTGELFF. The CDR3 nucleotides are TGCGCCAGCAGCTTGGCATTCGGCCAGCGGGGGCCGAACACCGGGGAGCTGTTTTTT. The full variable domain, with the rest looked up from reference TRBV5-1 and TRBJ2-2, is KAGVTQTPRYLIKTRGQQVTLSCSPISGHRSVSWYQQTPGQGLQFLFEYFSETQRNKGNFPGRFSGRQFSNSRSEMNVSTLELGDSALYLCASSLAFGQRGPNTGELFFGEGSRLTVL.